What follows describes a single T cell receptor beta chain. This clonotype has only a few counts. Its antigen is still unknown. The sample holds no much larger clone one base away, and base qualities are not on file. The method behind the library was 5' RACE. The sequencer was an Illumina HiSeq 2500. A second PCR of roughly 6 to 11 cycles was performed with a sample-barcoded 5' primer and a J-beta primer mix. A unique molecular identifier was introduced onto each TCR beta cDNA molecule by a template-switch 5' adaptor carrying 12 random nucleotides. Each sample yielded at least 2.5 million CDR3-containing paired-end reads. First-strand cDNA synthesis was performed from all RNA using the Mint cDNA synthesis kit, with priming by a TRBC-specific oligonucleotide. Following uracil-DNA glycosylase treatment, a first 18-cycle PCR with universal primers M1SS and BC2_uni_R was performed on all cDNA. Under the source paper's analysis protocol: Normalization of each sample was performed by random selection of 1 million high-quality reads, each carrying a distinct molecular identifier. Reads with shared molecular identifiers were discarded instead of being binned into consensus sequences. CDR3 identification, clonotype clustering and error correction used MiTCR with a Q25 quality threshold and the strictest error-elimination algorithm. A nonparametric unseen species model with Euler transformation was used to estimate a lower bound on total TCR beta diversity. TCRdb itself trimmed the public reads at Q25 with fastp, ran MiXCR and retained productive beta chains. Each CDR3 protein appears once, grouped with its most common genes and DNA. The V and J calls reflect TCRdb's pipeline rather than the authors' work. The sample yields fewer than 900,000 distinct CDR3 sequences; 35% to 40% were counted once. The leading ten clones occupy under 15% of the sample.

The data stem from a study of blood T cells in healthy people across ages (dated by TCRdb to between 2014 and 2017). In the study overall: In model experiments, template switching captured roughly one uniquely barcoded TCR beta cDNA molecule for every two T cells. To track age-related changes in TCR beta repertoire diversity, the study relied on deep sequencing normalized with unique cDNA molecular identifiers. Two additional independent replicas of 1 million unique cDNA reads from the same blood draw were analyzed for two donors (one aged 18 to 29 and one aged 80 or older). Donors of different ages were randomly distributed across sequencing lanes to avoid experimental bias. The donors were split into four age groups: young (average about 15 years), middle-aged (roughly 40), aged (over 55) and long-lived (82). General study outcomes and caveats: The long-lived group showed more naive CD4+ T cells, fewer expanded clones and increased TCR diversity than the aged group, suggesting age selection. Conclusive comparison of naive and antigen-experienced compartments was prevented by the profiling of bulk unsorted PBMCs. Donor CMV infection status was unknown, potentially confounding age-related changes in expanded clonotypes. A strong correlation was found between observed TCR beta diversity and the percentage of naive T cells measured by flow cytometry. Estimates of total diversity based on one million sequenced T cells were considered lower bounds and underestimates. Observed TCR beta diversity per million T cells fell roughly linearly with age, and a significant reduction was already apparent by age around 40.

Donors were under 40 systemically healthy Caucasian individuals from Russia aged roughly 6 to 90 years. Around 9.9 milliliters of peripheral blood were collected from each donor into EDTA-treated Vacutainer tubes. Ficoll-Paque density-gradient centrifugation was used to isolate PBMCs, with at least 7 million per sample. Trizol reagent was used to extract total RNA from the PBMCs, yielding at least 5.5 micrograms per sample. For every donor, an aliquot of PBMCs went through flow cytometry to measure the percentages of naive CD45RAhigh/CD27high T cells. Sequenced: blood. The clonotype was recovered from a man between 18 and 35 years old in good health.

The CDR3 protein: CASSQDQTAGKETQYF. The sequence in DNA is TGCGCCAGCAGCCAAGATCAGACAGCGGGGAAAGAGACCCAGTACTTC. This chain joins TRBV4-1 to TRBJ2-5; TRBD2 matches 7 bases in the middle. Taken from the germline V gene, the CDR1 and CDR2 loops are MGHRA and YSYEKL. V and J are trimmed by 0 bases and 3 bases, and the gene matches miss 7 bases of the junction. The CDR3 measures 16 amino acids from cysteine to phenylalanine. Only the CDR3 DNA is retained, 48 bases long and in frame from the first base.